Given below is one TCR beta chain in context. The target antigen is unknown. The CDR3 is made up of 14 amino acids. CDR1 and CDR2 from the germline V gene are MRHNA and SNTAGT. J lost 1 base, V lost 7 bases, and 6 bases had no gene match. The source of the sample is a study of cytomegalovirus exposure and HLA in healthy donors. The study, taken as a whole, reports: Presence/absence results assume similar sequencing depth per donor, which may not hold. Three chains linked to CMV were shown in vitro to be specific for CMV antigens. Later analysis indicated greater clonal expansion among HLA-associated TCR beta chains than among equally common other chains. Rare sequences made up most TCRs, while some public TCRs were found in many donors.

In the PCR, 60 Vbeta and 13 Jbeta primers were used. Generated by immunoSEQ multiplex PCR, the TCRdb table keeps only in-frame clones and is missing some. Found here are 35,000 to 45,000 clones, roughly three quarters of them singletons; the top ten hold 5% to 8%. The origin of this receptor is a man in his thirties or forties in good health and CMV-seronegative. The chain employs TRBV6-4 and TRBJ1-1; 7 positions agree with TRBD1. Input material: PBMCs. The CDR3 here is CASIAGGRNTEAFF. CDR3 in DNA: TGTGCCAGCATAGCAGGGGGTCGGAACACTGAAGCTTTCTTT.